Each of the 26 T cell receptor beta chains below was sequenced from the same sample in a study of T cell responses to AZD1222 COVID-19 vaccine. This table comes from immunoSEQ multiplex PCR, and its TCRdb copy is limited to in-frame clones, with some not included. This sample has under 200,000 clones, with roughly 94% found just once. Sequences were derived from peripheral blood, sampled 28 days after the second AZD1222 dose. The receptors shown here come from an adult who received the AZD1222 COVID-19 vaccine.

The J gene is TRBJ1-2, the V gene TRBV29-1; no clear D gene. The CDR3 runs 12 residues. The V end was cut by 4 bases, the J end by 8 bases, with 14 bases between. Germline values: CDR1 SQVTM, CDR2 ANQGSEA. CDR3 protein: CSVAPGSGGYTF. CDR3 DNA: TGCAGCGTTGCACCTGGGTCCGGAGGCTACACCTTC.

V gene TRBV9 combines with J gene TRBJ1-2; TRBD1 matches 7 bases. Germline loops: CDR1 SGDLS, CDR2 YYNGEE. The CDR3 length is 15 residues. J was trimmed by 1 base and V by 4 bases; bases with no gene match: 7. As DNA, the CDR3 is TGTGCCAGCAGCACCCGGGACAGCCTTAACTATGGCTACACCTTC. Translated, it gives CASSTRDSLNYGYTF.

The chain links TRBV5-4 to TRBJ2-3; possible D gene TRBD1, 6 bases. The V and J ends lost 2 bases and 0 bases respectively, with 13 bases between them. This CDR3 contains 16 residues. CDR1 and CDR2 (germline): SGHNT, YYREEE (reference sequence). The CDR3 spells CASSLDRRRSTDTQYF. CDR3 sequence (DNA): TGTGCCAGCAGCTTAGACAGGAGAAGAAGCACAGATACGCAGTATTTT.

The chain employs TRBV28 and TRBJ1-2; 8 bases line up with TRBD1. Germline CDR1 MDHEN, CDR2 SYDVKM. With V trimmed by 4 bases and J by 0 bases, 1 base remained unmatched. The CDR3 is 14 residues long. CDR3 DNA sequence: TGTGCCAGCAGTTCGGGACAGGCTAACTATGGCTACACCTTC. The encoded protein is CASSSGQANYGYTF.

The gene calls are TRBV5-1 and TRBJ1-4; the D gene is possibly TRBD1 (6 bases). The CDR3 has 15 amino acids. CDR1 is SGHRS, CDR2 YFSETQ, per germline. Trimming cost V 2 bases and J 0 bases, with 8 bases left between them. The CDR3 bases are TGCGCCAGCAGCTTCAGGGGTGCAACTAATGAAAAACTGTTTTTT. Translation gives CASSFRGATNEKLFF. The full variable domain, in which reference TRBV5-1 and TRBJ1-4 provide the parts outside the CDR3, is KAGVTQTPRYLIKTRGQQVTLSCSPISGHRSVSWYQQTPGQGLQFLFEYFSETQRNKGNFPGRFSGRQFSNSRSEMNVSTLELGDSALYLCASSFRGATNEKLFFGSGTQLSVL.

This clone was detected a few times. The V and J genes are TRBV5-1 and TRBJ1-4; D not certain. V lost 5 bases to trimming and J lost 8 bases, with 13 bases between them. The CDR3 sequence is 13 residues long. Per germline, CDR1 SGHRS and CDR2 YFSETQ. The CDR3 DNA follows: TGCGCCAGCAGACCACGGATCGGGGAAAAACTGTTTTTT. This gives the protein CASRPRIGEKLFF.

The chain uses TRBV29-1 and TRBJ1-1, with 7 bases lining up with TRBD1. Looked up from germline, CDR1 is SQVTM and CDR2 is ANQGSEA. Unmatched junction bases numbered 5, after V lost 6 bases and J lost 7 bases. This CDR3 has 11 residues. CDR3 bases: TGCAGCGTCCTACAGGGGTTTGAAGCTTTCTTT. Protein product: CSVLQGFEAFF.

This chain uses TRBV5-1 with TRBJ2-2; 10 nucleotides align to TRBD2. The CDR3 contains 17 residues. Trimming cost V 0 bases and J 0 bases; bases outside gene matches: 2. Germline values: CDR1 SGHRS, CDR2 YFSETQ. CDR3 sequence (DNA): TGCGCCAGCAGCTTGGTAGCGGGAGGCTCGAACACCGGGGAGCTGTTTTTT. Protein sequence: CASSLVAGGSNTGELFF.

V is TRBV7-3 and J is TRBJ2-1; tentative D call: TRBD1 (5 bases). Per germline, CDR1 SGHTA and CDR2 FQGTGA. The CDR3 sequence is 16 residues long. V lost 1 base and J lost 4, with 14 bases in between. CDR3 region: CASSLIPSPGYNEQFF. The CDR3 region has the DNA TGTGCCAGCAGCTTAATCCCCTCCCCAGGGTACAATGAGCAGTTCTTC.

The chain recombines TRBV28 with TRBJ2-1; 10 bases align to TRBD2. In germline, CDR1 is MDHEN, CDR2 SYDVKM. V shed 6 bases and J 4 bases; nucleotides not matched to a gene: 12. This CDR3 has 17 amino acids. The DNA of the CDR3 is TGTGCCAGCAGGGGCCTAGCGGGAGTTGGTACTTACAATGAGCAGTTCTTC. Its protein is CASRGLAGVGTYNEQFF.

The CDR3 loop reads CAWSVRGGETQYF. The DNA of the CDR3 is TGTGCCTGGAGTGTACGGGGGGGGGAGACCCAGTACTTC. The V and J genes are TRBV30 and TRBJ2-5; TRBD2 aligns across 8 bases. V shed 0 bases, J shed 5 bases, and the junction held 2 bases outside the gene matches. Germline V lookup: CDR1 GTSNPN, CDR2 SVGIG (reference sequence). The CDR3 extends over 13 amino acids.

This clone was seen just once. This chain links TRBV7-9 with TRBJ1-5; 7 bases fit TRBD1. V shed 4 bases and J 6 bases; nucleotides not matched to a gene: 9. CDR3 length equals 15 residues. CDR1 is SEHNR and CDR2 is FQNEAQ in the germline V gene (reference sequence). In nucleotides, the CDR3 is TGTGCCAGCAGCTCGGCCCCCCAGGGGGGTCAGCCCCAGCATTTT. Encoded protein: CASSSAPQGGQPQHF.

This clone came up a few times. This sequence joins TRBV15 and TRBJ1-5, with unresolved D. CDR3 length: 12 residues. V lost 1 base, J lost 5 bases, and 3 bases lay in between. Germline V CDR1 and CDR2: LNHNV, YYDKDF (reference sequence). CDR3 sequence reads: CATSRVDQPQHF. The CDR3 DNA is TGTGCCACCAGCAGAGTAGATCAGCCCCAGCATTTT.

The rearrangement uses TRBV24-1 and TRBJ1-1, with unresolved D. This CDR3 comprises 14 residues. V gave up 4 bases and J gave up 0 bases, with 8 bases separating them. Germline V lookup: CDR1 KGHDR, CDR2 SFDVKD. CDR3 DNA sequence: TGTGCCACCAGTGACCGAAACATGAACACTGAAGCTTTCTTT. Amino acid sequence: CATSDRNMNTEAFF.

The gene calls are TRBV24-1 and TRBJ2-5; no definite D call. Germline CDR1 and CDR2: KGHDR and SFDVKD. This CDR3 is 13 amino acids long. Trimming took 7 bases from V and 0 from J, leaving 8 bases between them. CDR3 sequence: CATSPKDQETQYF. The CDR3 nucleotides read TGTGCCACCAGCCCCAAGGACCAAGAGACCCAGTACTTC.

The CDR3 spells CASHSSGKGVKTDTQYF. The CDR3 region has the DNA TGCGCCAGCCACTCTAGCGGGAAGGGGGTTAAGACAGATACGCAGTATTTT. The chain employs TRBV10-1 and TRBJ2-3, with 9 bases matching TRBD2. After removal of 8 bases from V and 3 bases from J, the junction contained 15 bases not matched to a gene. CDR1 WNHNN and CDR2 SYGVQD come from the germline V gene (reference sequence). This CDR3 is built from 17 residues.

V usage is TRBV19 and J usage is TRBJ2-3, with TRBD2 identical over 10 bases. The CDR3 is 15 amino acids. Germline assignment: CDR1 LNHDA and CDR2 SQIVND (reference sequence). The J segment lost 3 bases and the V segment lost 6 bases, leaving 6 bases of the junction unmatched. The chain's CDR3 is CASSGSGGRTDTQYF. The CDR3, as DNA: TGTGCCAGTAGCGGTAGCGGGGGGAGGACAGATACGCAGTATTTT.

The chain couples TRBV6-2 or TRBV6-3 to TRBJ1-3; the D gene is possibly TRBD1 (5 bases). CDR3 size: 16 residues. The germline V and J ends were trimmed by 2 bases and 2 bases, with 13 bases remaining between them. From germline, CDR1 is MNHEY and CDR2 SVGEGT. The CDR3 protein is CASSYETGEAGNTIYF. The CDR3 nucleotides read TGTGCCAGCAGTTACGAGACGGGGGAGGCTGGAAACACCATATATTTT.

This chain connects TRBV27 to TRBJ2-7; D is perhaps TRBD1 or TRBD2 (6 bases each). The ends were cut back, 2 bases at V and 3 bases at J, with 11 bases in the middle. CDR1 and CDR2 (germline): MNHEY, SMNVEV (reference sequence). CDR3 length equals 14 residues. This CDR3 is CASSLGRGGYEQYF. For the CDR3, the DNA is TGTGCCAGCAGTTTAGGCAGGGGAGGCTACGAGCAGTACTTC.

The chain couples TRBV25-1 to TRBJ1-1; D gene uncertain. V was pared by 4 bases and J by 2 bases, with 14 bases between. Per the germline V gene, CDR1 is MGHDK and CDR2 is SYGVNS. The CDR3 runs 15 residues. The CDR3 DNA follows: TGTGCCAGCAGTGGGAACGTAAAAGGAAACACTGAAGCTTTCTTT. Its translation: CASSGNVKGNTEAFF.

In the case of this clone: Within the sample, other DNA sequences also encode this same CDR3. V gene TRBV18 combines with J gene TRBJ1-2; the D is unclear. This CDR3 is 13 amino acids long. CDR1 is KGHSH and CDR2 is LQKENI in the germline V gene. The V gene lost 3 bases and the J gene lost 2 bases, with 7 bases spanning the gap. The CDR3 reads CASSPEGNYGYTF. As DNA, the CDR3 is TGTGCCAGCTCACCGGAAGGGAACTATGGCTACACCTTC.

A single count supports this clone. V and J are TRBV19 and TRBJ2-7; a weak D match, TRBD2 (5 bases). CDR3 length: 15 amino acids. The germline V gene has CDR1 LNHDA and CDR2 SQIVND (reference sequence). V shed 3 bases and J shed 5 bases, with 17 bases lying between them. The CDR3 here is CASSIVIASQDEQYF. In DNA form, the CDR3 reads TGTGCCAGTAGTATCGTTATAGCGAGCCAGGACGAGCAGTACTTC.

This clone was counted between two and nine times. This chain connects TRBV29-1 to TRBJ1-1; D remains ambiguous. The length of the CDR3 is 11 residues. V lost 4 bases, J lost 7 bases, and 10 bases lay in between. CDR1 is SQVTM, CDR2 ANQGSEA, per germline. CDR3 in amino acids: CSVARGSEAFF. CDR3 bases: TGCAGCGTTGCGCGAGGAAGTGAAGCTTTCTTT.

This sequence joins TRBV24-1 and TRBJ1-2; tentative D call: TRBD1 (6 bases). The CDR3 contains 14 residues. V was pared by 9 bases and J by 0 bases, with 13 bases between. Germline CDR1 KGHDR, CDR2 SFDVKD. The CDR3 nucleotides read TGTGCCACCGGATGGGGGGCCCCTAACTATGGCTACACCTTC. This codes for CATGWGAPNYGYTF.

This sequence joins TRBV28 and TRBJ1-5, with TRBD1 matching 8 bases. V was clipped by 7 bases and J by 5 bases; unmatched bases: 10. In germline, CDR1 is MDHEN, CDR2 SYDVKM. CDR3 length equals 15 residues. The CDR3 DNA follows: TGTGCCAGCATAAGACAGTTCAGGGGGCATCAGCCCCAGCATTTT. Translation: CASIRQFRGHQPQHF.

Note on this clone: At one boundary the junction diverges from the germline segment, which might be a read error. This chain connects TRBV30 to TRBJ2-7, with TRBD1 matching over 7 bases. Germline V gene lookup returns CDR1 GTSNPN and CDR2 SVGIG (reference sequence). The CDR3 is 12 amino acids. CDR3 residues: CAWSVDRAQVYF. The CDR3 DNA follows: TGTGCCTGGAGTGTAGACAGGGCCCAAGTTTATTTC.